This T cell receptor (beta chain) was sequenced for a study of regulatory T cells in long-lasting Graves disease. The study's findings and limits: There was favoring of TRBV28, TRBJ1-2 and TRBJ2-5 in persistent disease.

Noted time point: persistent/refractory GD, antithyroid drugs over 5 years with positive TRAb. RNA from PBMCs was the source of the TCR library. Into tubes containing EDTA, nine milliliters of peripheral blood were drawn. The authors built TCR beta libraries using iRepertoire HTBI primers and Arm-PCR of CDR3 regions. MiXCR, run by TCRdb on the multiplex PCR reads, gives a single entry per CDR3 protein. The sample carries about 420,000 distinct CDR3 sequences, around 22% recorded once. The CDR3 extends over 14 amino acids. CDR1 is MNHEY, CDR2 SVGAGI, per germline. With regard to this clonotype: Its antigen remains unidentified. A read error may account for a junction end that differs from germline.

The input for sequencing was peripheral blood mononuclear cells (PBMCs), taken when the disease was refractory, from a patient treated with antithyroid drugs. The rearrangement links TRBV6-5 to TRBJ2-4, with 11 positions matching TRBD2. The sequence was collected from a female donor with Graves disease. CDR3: CASRYGTSGNIQYF. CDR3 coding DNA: TGTGCCAGCCGTTACGGGACTAGCGGAAACATTCAGTACTTC.